What follows are 10 T cell receptor beta chains derived from one specimen sequenced in a study of neurological immune-mediated disorders. TCRdb independently ran MiXCR on the 5' RACE reads; one entry per CDR3 protein. Among around 37,000 distinct CDR3 sequences listed, less than 15% were seen once. Sequencing used PBMCs. The origin of the receptors is a woman aged 45-65 years with HTLV-1-associated myelopathy (HAM/TSP).

The rearrangement links TRBV2 to TRBJ2-2, with 7 bases fitting TRBD1. Germline CDR1 and CDR2: SNHLY and FYNNEI. The J segment lost 1 base and the V segment lost 6 bases, leaving 8 bases of the junction unmatched. The CDR3 contains 16 residues. In DNA, the CDR3 is TGTGCCAGCAGCATTCTCACAGGGGTGAACACCGGGGAGCTGTTTTTT. Translating it yields CASSILTGVNTGELFF.

Many counts were recorded for this clonotype. J is TRBJ1-3 and V is TRBV6-5; no firm D call. This CDR3 is built from 15 residues. V lost 0 bases and J 0 bases, leaving 6 bases between the germline ends. Germline CDR1 is MNHEY and CDR2 is SVGAGI. CDR3 protein: CASSYSTRSGNTIYF. CDR3 nucleotides: TGTGCCAGCAGTTACTCGACGCGCTCTGGAAACACCATATATTTT.

This clonotype was seen ten or more times. The CDR3 coding sequence is TGTGCCAGCAGCCAAGACCTGGGATCGGATGGCTACACCTTC. Encoded protein: CASSQDLGSDGYTF. This rearrangement joins TRBV3-1 to TRBJ1-2; D unclear. V was clipped by 0 bases and J by 6 bases, with 11 bases between them. The CDR3 sequence is 14 residues long. Germline V gene data show CDR1 as LGHDT and CDR2 as YNNKEL (reference sequence).

This clonotype has ten or more counts. The chain has TRBV20-1 and TRBJ2-2; D is possibly TRBD2 (7 bases). CDR1 is DFQATT, CDR2 SNEGSKA, per germline (reference sequence). The CDR3 is 15 amino acids. Trimming shortened V by 2 bases and J by 3 bases, and 13 bases separated the two germline ends. The CDR3 DNA reads as TGCAGTGCTAGAAGGGGGGGCGTGGACACCGGGGAGCTGTTTTTT. Its protein is CSARRGGVDTGELFF.

The V call is TRBV12-3 or TRBV12-4, the J call TRBJ2-1; no reliable D call. The CDR3 runs 12 residues. V was shortened by 3 bases and J by 6 bases, with 6 bases between the two germline ends. CDR3 sequence: CASSLGTNEQFF. The DNA for the CDR3 is TGTGCCAGCAGTTTGGGTACCAATGAGCAGTTCTTC.

The table lists this clonotype with many counts. The rearrangement joins TRBV20-1 to TRBJ2-5; the match to TRBD2 covers 9 bases. Per germline, CDR1 DFQATT and CDR2 SNEGSKA (reference sequence). V was clipped by 6 bases and J by 2 bases; unmatched bases: 13. The CDR3 runs 16 residues. In DNA form, the CDR3 reads TGCAGTGCCCGAGCGGGGGGCCACACTAGACAAGAGACCCAGTACTTC. Residues: CSARAGGHTRQETQYF.

This clonotype occurred many times. This chain joins TRBV5-1 and TRBJ1-2; no clear D. This CDR3 is built from 16 residues. The germline V gene encodes CDR1 SGHRS and CDR2 YFSETQ. V lost 0 bases and J 7 bases, leaving 19 bases between the germline ends. The CDR3 DNA follows: TGCGCCAGCAGCTTGGGGGAGGCCACGAGGGTTGCTGGCTACACCTTC. It specifies CASSLGEATRVAGYTF.

This clonotype was recorded many times. The genes are TRBV10-3 and TRBJ2-7, with TRBD1 matching 9 bases. Trimming took 6 bases from V and 5 from J; bases not matched to a gene: 11. This CDR3 has 15 amino acids. Per the germline V gene, CDR1 is ENHRY and CDR2 is SYGVKD. CDR3 residues: CAIRGSGTGFNEQYF. CDR3 in DNA: TGTGCCATCAGGGGGTCCGGGACAGGGTTTAACGAGCAGTACTTC.

The rearrangement uses TRBV7-8 and TRBJ2-1; 10 bases agree with TRBD2. V was clipped by 1 base and J by 10 bases; unmatched bases: 7. Looked up from germline, CDR1 is SGHVS and CDR2 is FQNEAQ. The CDR3 is made up of 15 amino acids. In DNA form, the CDR3 reads TGTGCCAGCAGCTTAGGGGCTAGCGGGGGAAGGGAGCAGTTCTTC. Translated: CASSLGASGGREQFF.

This clonotype was seen at least ten times. The J gene is TRBJ2-5, the V gene TRBV9, with 8 nucleotides matching TRBD2. Losses at the gene ends were 0 bases for V and 5 bases for J; bases not matched to a gene: 9. The CDR3 runs 16 residues. CDR1 and CDR2 (germline): SGDLS, YYNGEE. The CDR3 DNA sequence: TGTGCCAGCAGCGTAGGCACGGGACTAGGAACGGAGACCCAGTACTTC. It specifies CASSVGTGLGTETQYF.